Shown below are 3 T cell receptor beta chains from a single sample sequenced in a study of shared clonotypes between healthy human individuals. Generated by immunoSEQ multiplex PCR, the TCRdb table keeps only in-frame clones and is missing some. This sample has around 2,000,000 clones, with roughly 94% found just once. What was sequenced was naive CD4+ T cells sorted from blood. The subset is: CD45RA+ positively selected. The receptors stem from a young man in good health.

The chain has TRBV28 and TRBJ1-2, with 9 bases aligning to TRBD1. V lost 3 bases to trimming and J lost 2 bases; unmatched junction nucleotides: 4. Germline V CDR1 and CDR2: MDHEN, SYDVKM. CDR3 length equals 15 residues. The CDR3 is CASSLGGQGNYGYTF. CDR3 DNA: TGTGCCAGCAGTTTGGGGGGACAGGGCAACTATGGCTACACCTTC.

For this clone: This specimen includes other DNA sequences encoding the same CDR3. The V gene is TRBV6-6, the J gene TRBJ2-7, with D maybe TRBD2 (5 bases). CDR1 MNHNY and CDR2 SVGAGI come from the germline V gene (reference sequence). Trimming left V 2 bases short and J 4 bases short, with 9 bases between. CDR3 length: 13 residues. This chain's CDR3 is CASSYSLAYEQYF. CDR3 nucleotide sequence: TGTGCCAGCAGTTACAGCCTAGCTTACGAGCAGTACTTC.

The chain joins TRBV6-1 to TRBJ1-4; D not certain. This CDR3 has 14 residues. Trimming stripped 6 bases from V and 5 bases from J, with 13 bases between. CDR1 MNHNS and CDR2 SASEGT come from the germline V gene. This CDR3 reads CASSFWGENEKLFF. The CDR3 nucleotides are TGTGCCAGCAGCTTCTGGGGAGAGAATGAAAAACTGTTTTTT.